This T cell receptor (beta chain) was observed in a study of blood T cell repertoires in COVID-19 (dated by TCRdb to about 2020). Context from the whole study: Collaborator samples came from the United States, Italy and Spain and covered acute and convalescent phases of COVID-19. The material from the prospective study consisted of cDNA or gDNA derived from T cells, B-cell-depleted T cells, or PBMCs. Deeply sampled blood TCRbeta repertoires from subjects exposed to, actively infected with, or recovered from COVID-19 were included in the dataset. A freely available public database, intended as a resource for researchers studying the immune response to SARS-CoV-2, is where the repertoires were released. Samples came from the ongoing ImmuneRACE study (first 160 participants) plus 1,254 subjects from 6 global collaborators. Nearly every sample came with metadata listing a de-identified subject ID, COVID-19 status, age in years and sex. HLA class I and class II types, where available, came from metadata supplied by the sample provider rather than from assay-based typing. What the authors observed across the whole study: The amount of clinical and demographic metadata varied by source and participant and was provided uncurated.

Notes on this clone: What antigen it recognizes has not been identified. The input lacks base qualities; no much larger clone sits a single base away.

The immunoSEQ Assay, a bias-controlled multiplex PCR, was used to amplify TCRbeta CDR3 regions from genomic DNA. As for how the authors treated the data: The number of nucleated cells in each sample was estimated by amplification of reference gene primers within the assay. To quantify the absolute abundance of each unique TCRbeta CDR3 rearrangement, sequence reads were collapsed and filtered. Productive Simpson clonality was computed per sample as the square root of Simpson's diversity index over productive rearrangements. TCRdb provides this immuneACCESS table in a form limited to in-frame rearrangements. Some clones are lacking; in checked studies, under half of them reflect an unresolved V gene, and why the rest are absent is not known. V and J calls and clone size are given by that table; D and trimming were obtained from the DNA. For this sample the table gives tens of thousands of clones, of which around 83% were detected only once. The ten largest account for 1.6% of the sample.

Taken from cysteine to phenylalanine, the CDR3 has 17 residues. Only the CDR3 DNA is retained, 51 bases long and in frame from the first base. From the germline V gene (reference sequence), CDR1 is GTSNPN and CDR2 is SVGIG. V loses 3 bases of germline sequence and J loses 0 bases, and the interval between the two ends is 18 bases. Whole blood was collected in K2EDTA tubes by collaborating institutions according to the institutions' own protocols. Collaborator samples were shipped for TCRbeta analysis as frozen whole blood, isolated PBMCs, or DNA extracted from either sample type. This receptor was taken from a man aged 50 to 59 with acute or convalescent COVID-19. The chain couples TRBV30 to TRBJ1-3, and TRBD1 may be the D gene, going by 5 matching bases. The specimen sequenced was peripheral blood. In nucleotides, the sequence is TGTGCCTGGAGCTACGGGGGGACGGTCAGCTCTGGAAACACCATATATTTT. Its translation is CAWSYGGTVSSGNTIYF. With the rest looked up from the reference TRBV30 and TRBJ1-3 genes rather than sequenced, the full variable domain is SQTIHQWPATLVQPVGSPLSLECTVEGTSNPNLYWYRQAAGRGLQLLFYSVGIGQISSEVPQNLSASRPQDRQFILSSKKLLLSDSGFYLCAWSYGGTVSSGNTIYFGEGSWLTVV.